The rows below give T cell receptor beta chains drawn from one sample of a study of graft-versus-host responses after intestinal transplantation. Here immunoSEQ multiplex PCR was the method, and the copy in TCRdb shows in-frame clones only, minus some. This sample has approximately 89,000 clones; 90% to 95% occur once, and the top ten carry more than 0.15%. For these receptors, no antigen is known. Sample: unstimulated CD4+ T cells sorted from spleen or lymph node cells, taken before intestinal transplant. Receptor source: a human donor who received an intestinal transplant. The CDR3 runs from the conserved cysteine through the conserved F or W. The D gene is left open where the match is weak. Clone size is not always given. Where it is, it says once, few, many or a class for expanded clones.

clone size	V gene	D gene	CDR3 length	J gene	CDR3 DNA	CDR3 protein
-	TRBV5-1	TRBD1	14	TRBJ2-1	TGCGCCAGCACCGGACAGGGGAATCTAGCTGAGCAGTTCTTC	CASTGQGNLAEQFF
-	TRBV5-4	-	16	TRBJ2-1	TGTGCCAGCAGCTTTGAAGGGGCGCGGAAGTACAATGAGCAGTTCTTC	CASSFEGARKYNEQFF
-	TRBV2	-	12	TRBJ1-6	TGTGCCAGCAGTGCGGAGGATTCACCCCTCCACTTT	CASSAEDSPLHF
-	TRBV5-5	TRBD1	14	TRBJ1-2	TGTGCCAGCAGCCCGGGACAGGGGGCATATGGCTACACCTTC	CASSPGQGAYGYTF
-	TRBV5-4	TRBD2	14	TRBJ2-7	TGTGCCAGCAGCCATAGCGGGGGGGCAATTGAGCAGTACTTC	CASSHSGGAIEQYF
-	TRBV27	-	13	TRBJ1-1	TGTGCCAGCAGAAAAAGGGGCAACACTGAAGCTTTCTTT	CASRKRGNTEAFF
-	TRBV4-2	TRBD1	14	TRBJ1-3	TGTGCCAGCAGCGCGACAGGGGACGGAAACACCATATATTTT	CASSATGDGNTIYF
-	TRBV6-5	-	13	TRBJ1-2	TGTGCCAGCACCTCGGGGGGATACTATGGCTACACCTTC	CASTSGGYYGYTF
-	TRBV6-6	TRBD1	15	TRBJ2-7	TGTGCCAGCAGCCGCGGGACAGGGGGTTTCTACGAGCAGTACTTC	CASSRGTGGFYEQYF
few	TRBV2	-	13	TRBJ1-5	TGTGCCAGCAGTGAGGAGGTTAATCAGCCCCAGCATTTT	CASSEEVNQPQHF
-	TRBV6-1	-	8	TRBJ2-7	TGTGCCAGCAGTGGTTCGGTATTC	CASSGSVF
few	TRBV19	TRBD1	15	TRBJ1-5	TGTGCCAGTAGTGCTACGACAGGGCCCAATCAGCCCCAGCATTTT	CASSATTGPNQPQHF
-	TRBV18	-	14	TRBJ1-1	TGTGCCAGCTCACCACCGATCAGAACACCTGAAGCTTTCTTT	CASSPPIRTPEAFF
-	TRBV6-1	-	16	TRBJ1-6	TGTGCCAGCAGTGAAGATGGCAGGGTGTATAATTCACCCCTCCACTTT	CASSEDGRVYNSPLHF
-	TRBV6-5	-	12	TRBJ2-7	TGTGCCAGCAGTCAGGGAACCTACGAGCAGTACTTC	CASSQGTYEQYF
-	TRBV18	TRBD1	14	TRBJ2-1	TGTGCCAGCTCACCCGCGACAGGGGGCGGTGAGCAGTTCTTC	CASSPATGGGEQFF
-	TRBV2	TRBD1	14	TRBJ2-3	TGTGCCAGCACCCGGACAGGGGGTCAGGATACGCAGTATTTT	CASTRTGGQDTQYF
once	TRBV30	-	14	TRBJ1-2	TGTGCCTCCTTGTCGGGAACGGTGGGGTATGGCTACACCTTC	CASLSGTVGYGYTF
-	TRBV5-4	TRBD1	15	TRBJ1-2	TGTGCCAGCAGCTTTAAAATACAGGGGGACTATGGCTACACCTTC	CASSFKIQGDYGYTF
-	TRBV29-1	TRBD1	12	TRBJ1-2	TGCAGCGGGCTTCAGGGGGAATATGGCTACACCTTC	CSGLQGEYGYTF
-	TRBV5-6	TRBD2	18	TRBJ2-2	TGTGCCAGCAGCTTCCTACATTCGGGACTAGCGGGATCCGGGGAGCTGTTTTTT	CASSFLHSGLAGSGELFF
-	TRBV30	-	13	TRBJ2-1	TGTGCCTGGAGTACCCGGGGTTACAATGAGCAGTTCTTC	CAWSTRGYNEQFF
-	TRBV7-2	TRBD1	15	TRBJ2-7	TGTGCCAGCAGCCCGACACGGGACAGGGCAAGGGAGCAGTACTTC	CASSPTRDRAREQYF
-	TRBV7-7	TRBD2	19	TRBJ2-1	TGTGCCAGCAGCTTAAGGTCTCTAGCGGGAGGGCTCGCCTACAATGAGCAGTTCTTC	CASSLRSLAGGLAYNEQFF
-	TRBV12-5	TRBD2	17	TRBJ2-5	TGTGCTAGTGGTTTGGGACGGACTAGCGGAGACCAAGAGACCCAGTACTTC	CASGLGRTSGDQETQYF
-	TRBV6-1	-	14	TRBJ1-1	TGTGCCAGCAGTGTCGGAGGGGTGAACACTGAAGCTTTCTTT	CASSVGGVNTEAFF
-	TRBV5-1	TRBD1	15	TRBJ1-1	TGCGCCAGCAGCACCAAGACAGGGGGAAACACTGAAGCTTTCTTT	CASSTKTGGNTEAFF
once	TRBV2	TRBD1	16	TRBJ1-5	TGTGCCAGCAGTGGAAGGTCAGGGGGTGAGTCTCAGCCCCAGCATTTT	CASSGRSGGESQPQHF
-	TRBV15	-	13	TRBJ1-1	TGTGCCACCACTCCGTTCCAAGGGGGTGAAGCTTTCTTT	CATTPFQGGEAFF
-	TRBV18	-	13	TRBJ1-6	TGTGCCAGCTCACCTGCGGAGGGTTCACCCCTCCACTTT	CASSPAEGSPLHF
-	TRBV15	TRBD1	16	TRBJ2-5	TGTGCCACCAGCACACCGGGACAGGGATTTGGAGAGACCCAGTACTTC	CATSTPGQGFGETQYF
-	TRBV11-3	TRBD2	13	TRBJ2-7	TGTGCCAGCATGGCGGGGGGCGCCGGCGAGCAGTACTTC	CASMAGGAGEQYF
-	TRBV10-2	TRBD2	15	TRBJ2-3	TGCGCCAGCAGTGAGATCGCGGGAGCCACAGATACGCAGTATTTT	CASSEIAGATDTQYF
-	TRBV19	TRBD2	15	TRBJ2-1	TGTGCCAGTAGCCCCGGGACTAGCGACTACAATGAGCAGTTCTTC	CASSPGTSDYNEQFF
-	TRBV6-6	-	12	TRBJ2-7	TGTGCCAGCAGCGCGGACAGTTACGAGCAGTACTTC	CASSADSYEQYF
-	TRBV2	TRBD1	13	TRBJ1-1	TGTGCCAGCAAGACAGGGTTGAACACTGAAGCTTTCTTT	CASKTGLNTEAFF
-	TRBV2	-	14	TRBJ2-1	TGTGCCAGCAGGGCGGGGCTAGCTGCGAATGAGCAGTTCTTC	CASRAGLAANEQFF